A selection of T cell receptor beta chains follows, all from one sample in a study of blood T cell repertoires in COVID-19. Produced via immunoSEQ multiplex PCR; TCRdb's table is partial and in-frame only. Altogether 260,000 or so clones are present, approximately 88% being singletons, with the ten largest covering around 1.3%. The sample taken for sequencing was PBMCs or T cells enriched from blood (not recorded which). The receptors shown here come from a woman in her thirties or forties with acute COVID-19. Both conserved end residues are part of each CDR3. D genes are given only for firm matches. Clone size is not always given. Where it is, it says once, few, many or a class for expanded clones.

j_call v_call d_call clone_size cdr3_aa cdr3_nt
TRBJ1-2 TRBV20-1 . . CSASRGGRDGYTF TGCAGTGCTAGTCGTGGGGGGAGGGATGGCTACACCTTC
TRBJ1-2 TRBV4-3 . . CASSRALQGIGSGYTF TGCGCCAGCAGCCGCGCCTTACAGGGTATTGGGAGTGGCTACACCTTC
TRBJ1-1 TRBV5-8 TRBD1 . CASSRTGGGTEAFF TGTGCCAGCAGCCGGACAGGGGGAGGCACTGAAGCTTTCTTT
TRBJ2-1 TRBV7-9 TRBD2 . CASSLVVGGSPVNEQFF TGTGCCAGCAGCTTAGTAGTGGGCGGGAGCCCCGTGAATGAGCAGTTCTTC
TRBJ2-2 TRBV4-1 TRBD2 once CASSHGLAGTGELFF TGCGCCAGCAGCCATGGACTAGCGGGCACCGGGGAGCTGTTTTTT
TRBJ1-5 TRBV24-1 . few CATSEPTENQPQHF TGTGCCACCAGTGAACCGACAGAAAATCAGCCCCAGCATTTT
TRBJ1-5 TRBV10-2 . few CASDFGHQPQHF TGCGCCAGTGACTTTGGCCATCAGCCCCAGCATTTT
TRBJ2-3 TRBV6-5 . . CASTYGSDTQYF TGTGCCAGCACCTACGGTTCAGATACGCAGTATTTT
TRBJ1-2 TRBV20-1 . . CSASGAEQADSNYGYTF TGCAGTGCTAGTGGGGCGGAACAGGCAGATTCGAACTATGGCTACACCTTC
TRBJ2-7 TRBV5-1 TRBD2 . CASSSSGGGYEQYF TGCGCCAGCAGCTCTAGCGGGGGGGGCTACGAGCAGTACTTC
TRBJ2-1 TRBV18 . once CASSPLPAEAYNEQFF TGTGCCAGCTCACCATTGCCAGCGGAAGCTTACAATGAGCAGTTCTTC
TRBJ1-4 TRBV27 TRBD1 . CASSLTRQGTTNEKLFF TGTGCCAGCAGTTTAACGCGACAGGGGACAACTAATGAAAAACTGTTTTTT
TRBJ2-6 TRBV5-1 . . CASSPNSGANVLTF TGCGCCAGCAGCCCCAACTCTGGGGCCAACGTCCTGACTTTC
TRBJ1-2 TRBV30 . . CAWRLSGGYTF TGTGCCTGGAGACTCTCAGGTGGCTACACCTTC
TRBJ1-2 TRBV28 TRBD1 . CASSLEGAYGYTF TGTGCCAGCAGTTTAGAGGGGGCGTATGGCTACACCTTC
TRBJ1-4 TRBV5-1 . . CASSFVAGQNPEKLFF TGCGCCAGCAGCTTCGTCGCTGGACAGAACCCCGAAAAACTGTTTTTT
TRBJ2-1 TRBV7-2 . . CASSLGDNEQFF TGTGCCAGCAGCTTGGGAGACAATGAGCAGTTCTTC